Reported below is one T cell receptor beta chain. Clones were read by immunoSEQ multiplex PCR, and TCRdb kept only the in-frame ones, dropping some. Of roughly 62,000 clones detected, over 75% appear once; the ten largest clones hold over 2%. CDR1 is MNHEY and CDR2 is SVGAGI in the germline V gene. V was pared by 2 bases and J by 6 bases, with 5 bases of the junction left unmatched. The CDR3 loop spans 14 amino acids. This entry belongs to a study of cytomegalovirus exposure and HLA in healthy donors. The material sequenced was PBMCs. This sequence joins TRBV6-5 and TRBJ1-1; 8 positions agree with TRBD1. The clonotype was recovered from a woman aged 25-40 years in good health and CMV-seronegative. The CDR3 region is CASSYTDRVAEAFF. In DNA, the CDR3 is TGTGCCAGCAGTTACACGGACAGGGTCGCTGAAGCTTTCTTT.